This T cell receptor (beta chain) is from a study of shared clonotypes between healthy human individuals. TCRdb's table, derived via immunoSEQ multiplex PCR, lists solely in-frame clones and lacks some. This sample has 2 million to 2.5 million clones, with 90% to 95% found just once. The sample was naive CD4+ T cells sorted from blood. Subset here: CD45RA+ positively selected. The TCR originated in a man aged 18 to 30 in good health.

The CDR3 reads CASSVTGLDGEQYF. CDR3 bases: TGTGCCAGTAGTGTCACAGGATTAGATGGCGAGCAGTACTTC. The V and J genes are TRBV19 and TRBJ2-7, with D perhaps matching TRBD1 (5 bases). V lost 5 bases and J 6 bases, leaving 17 bases between the germline ends. Germline lookup yields CDR1 LNHDA and CDR2 SQIVND (reference sequence). This CDR3 comprises 14 residues.